Many counts were recorded for the clone carrying this T cell receptor beta chain. Its antigen remains unidentified. V dropped 0 bases and J dropped 2 bases, with 10 bases sitting between them. The CDR3 is 15 amino acids. Germline V gives CDR1 MNHEY, CDR2 SVGEGT. This record comes from a study of CD8 T cells in ankylosing spondylitis. Points from the study as a whole: Seemingly distinctive of ankylosing spondylitis blood was a TCR beta motif formed by eight highly homologous variants. As for the disease-linked clones, they showed a CD8+ phenotype and occurred at relatively low frequencies in peripheral blood.

MiXCR, applied by TCRdb to the 5' RACE reads, yields one record per CDR3 protein. The sample contains about 500,000 distinct CDR3 sequences, 5.3% of which appear only once. Sample: blood, either unsorted or a sorted T cell fraction (not recorded which). This receptor was obtained from a male donor with ankylosing spondylitis. The chain carries TRBV6-2 or TRBV6-3 and TRBJ1-2; D is undetermined. The CDR3 protein is CASSYSRKRNYGYTF. The CDR3 nucleotides read TGTGCCAGCAGTTACTCACGCAAAAGAAACTATGGCTACACCTTC.